This T cell receptor beta chain was documented in a study of CD8 T cells in ankylosing spondylitis. Study-level points and caveats: Disease-linked clones were CD8+ and relatively rare in peripheral blood.

V lost 2 bases to trimming and J lost 7 bases, with 17 bases between them. The CDR3 length is 15 residues. Germline V gene data show CDR1 as MDHEN and CDR2 as SYDVKM. This clonotype appeared many times. Its antigen remains unidentified. TCRdb itself ran the 5' RACE reads through MiXCR, one entry per CDR3 protein. The profile shows about 140,000 distinct CDR3 sequences, about an eighth of them singletons. The sequenced sample was blood, either unsorted or a sorted T cell fraction (not recorded which). This TCR derives from a female donor with ankylosing spondylitis or in good health (not recorded which). This rearrangement joins TRBV28 to TRBJ1-1; tentative D call: TRBD1 (6 bases). The CDR3 loop reads CASSLGPGGDSEAFF. The CDR3 DNA reads TGTGCCAGCAGTTTAGGACCCGGGGGCGACAGTGAAGCTTTCTTT.